The 12 T cell receptor beta chains in this list originate from one sample, sequenced in a study of T-cell reconstitution after alpha-beta-depleted transplantation in children. TCRbeta library construction was performed incorporating unique molecular identifiers. A single record per CDR3 protein comes from TCRdb applying MiXCR to the PCR reads. Counted here are 610,000 or so distinct CDR3 sequences, 25% to 30% occurring once; the ten biggest clones make up 30% to 45%. Sequences were derived from PBMCs, sampled before TCRalphabeta/CD19-depleted stem cell transplant. These receptors originate from a boy under two years old with Wiskott-Aldrich syndrome, due to receive a stem cell transplant.

The chain has TRBV20-1 and TRBJ2-5, with 8 bases matching TRBD2. This CDR3 has 15 amino acids. The germline V gene encodes CDR1 DFQATT and CDR2 SNEGSKA (reference sequence). V was clipped by 4 bases and J by 5 bases; unmatched bases: 12. The DNA of the CDR3 is TGCAGTGCTAAAGAGTGGGTAGCGGGAAGGGAGACCCAGTACTTC. It is translated as CSAKEWVAGRETQYF.

The rearrangement joins TRBV5-5 to TRBJ2-5; 9 bases agree with TRBD1. This CDR3 comprises 14 residues. Germline lookup yields CDR1 SGHKS and CDR2 YYEKEE (reference sequence). Trimming at V came to 4 bases and at J to 1 base, leaving 2 bases not matched to a gene. Here the CDR3 DNA reads TGTGCCAGCAGCACGGACAGGGGCCAAGAGACCCAGTACTTC. Residues: CASSTDRGQETQYF.

The chain is built from TRBV6-1 and TRBJ2-5; TRBD1 is a possible D gene (6 bases). In germline, CDR1 is MNHNS, CDR2 SASEGT. This CDR3 spans 13 amino acids. The V and J ends lost 8 bases and 7 bases respectively, with 17 bases between them. CDR3 loop: CASGYTGWGTQYF. The CDR3, as DNA: TGTGCCAGCGGGTATACAGGGTGGGGGACCCAGTACTTC.

The chain carries TRBV5-1 and TRBJ2-5, with TRBD2 as a possible D gene (5 bases). The CDR3 length is 15 residues. Trimming removed 0 bases from V and 1 base from J, with 10 bases in between. Germline CDR1 is SGHRS and CDR2 is YFSETQ. The CDR3 loop is CASSLVGSTQETQYF. CDR3 coding DNA: TGCGCCAGCAGCTTGGTTGGGAGTACCCAAGAGACCCAGTACTTC.

The rearrangement links TRBV3-1 to TRBJ1-6; 9 nucleotides match TRBD1. V lost 4 bases, J lost 9 bases, and 7 bases stayed unmatched. The germline V gene has CDR1 LGHDT and CDR2 YNNKEL (reference sequence). CDR3 length: 15 residues. CDR3 in DNA: TGTGCCAGCAGCCCACGGACAGGGGTGGGTTCACCCCTCCACTTT. Translating it yields CASSPRTGVGSPLHF.

The V call is TRBV12-3 or TRBV12-4, the J call TRBJ2-5; D may be TRBD1 or TRBD2 (5 bases each). The ends were cut back, 5 bases at V and 3 bases at J, with 19 bases in the middle. This CDR3 has 16 amino acids. In DNA, the CDR3 is TGTGCCAGCAGTCCCCGAGGGGTAGGGTTGGAAGAGACCCAGTACTTC. Its protein is CASSPRGVGLEETQYF.

The rearrangement uses TRBV28 and TRBJ2-6, with D uncertain. Germline assignment: CDR1 MDHEN and CDR2 SYDVKM. The CDR3 loop spans 14 amino acids. V was trimmed by 5 bases and J by 3 bases, leaving 8 bases between them. As DNA, the CDR3 is TGTGCCAGCAGTCCCCCACTTGGGGCCAACGTCCTGACTTTC. This translates into CASSPPLGANVLTF.

V gene TRBV12-3 or TRBV12-4 combines with J gene TRBJ2-1, with TRBD2 matching 12 bases. CDR3 length equals 18 residues. Trimming removed 5 bases from V and 6 bases from J; junction bases left unmatched: 14. CDR3 in amino acids: CASSPTRSLAGGLNEQFF. CDR3 DNA: TGTGCCAGCAGTCCCACTCGGTCACTAGCGGGGGGACTCAATGAGCAGTTCTTC.

V and J are TRBV5-1 and TRBJ2-2; TRBD2 agrees at 7 bases. Germline V gene lookup returns CDR1 SGHRS and CDR2 YFSETQ. CDR3 length: 16 amino acids. Trimming cost V 6 bases and J 0 bases; bases outside gene matches: 8. CDR3: CASTEPGLSNTGELFF. In DNA, the CDR3 is TGCGCCAGCACCGAGCCGGGACTATCGAACACCGGGGAGCTGTTTTTT.

This clonotype was observed a few times. The chain employs TRBV27 and TRBJ2-2; the D is unclear. In germline, CDR1 is MNHEY, CDR2 SMNVEV (reference sequence). The CDR3 has 14 residues. The germline V and J ends were trimmed by 5 bases and 3 bases, with 10 bases remaining between them. DNA for the CDR3: TGTGCCAGCAGTGCCGTTTGGGACACCGGGGAGCTGTTTTTT. Translation gives CASSAVWDTGELFF.

This clonotype showed up just once. J is TRBJ1-1 and V is TRBV7-2; D ambiguous. The CDR3 has 14 amino acids. The V gene lost 2 bases and the J gene lost 1 base, with 8 bases spanning the gap. Looked up from germline, CDR1 is SGHTA and CDR2 is FQGNSA. The CDR3 sequence: CASSLKARNTEAFF. The CDR3 DNA follows: TGTGCCAGCAGCTTAAAGGCCCGGAACACTGAAGCTTTCTTT.

The V call is TRBV7-2, the J call TRBJ2-4; D might be TRBD1 or TRBD2, each matching 5 bases. The CDR3 length is 16 residues. Between the trimmed V and J ends, which lost 7 bases and 4 bases, there was a span of 20 bases. CDR1 and CDR2 from the germline V gene are SGHTA and FQGNSA. As DNA, the CDR3 is TGTGCCAGCACCTTGGTTGGGGGAGACACTAAAAACATTCAGTACTTC. Amino acids: CASTLVGGDTKNIQYF.